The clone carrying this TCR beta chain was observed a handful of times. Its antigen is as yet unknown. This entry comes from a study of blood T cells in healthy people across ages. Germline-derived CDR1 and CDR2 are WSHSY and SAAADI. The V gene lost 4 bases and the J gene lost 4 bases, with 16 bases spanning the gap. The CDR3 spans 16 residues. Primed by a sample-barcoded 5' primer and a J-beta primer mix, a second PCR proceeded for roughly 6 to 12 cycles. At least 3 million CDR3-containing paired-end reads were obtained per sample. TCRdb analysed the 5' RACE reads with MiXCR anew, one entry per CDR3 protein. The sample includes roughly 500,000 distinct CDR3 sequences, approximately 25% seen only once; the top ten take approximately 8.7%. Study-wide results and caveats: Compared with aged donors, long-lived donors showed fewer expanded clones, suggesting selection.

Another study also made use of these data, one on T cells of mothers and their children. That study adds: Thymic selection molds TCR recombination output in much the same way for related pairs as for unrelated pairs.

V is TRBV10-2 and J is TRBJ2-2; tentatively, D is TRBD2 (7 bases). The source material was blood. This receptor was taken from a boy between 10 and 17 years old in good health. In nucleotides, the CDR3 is TGCGCCAGCAGTGCCTCCGGGGGGCCTATCACCGGGGAGCTGTTTTTT. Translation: CASSASGGPITGELFF.